This TCR beta chain was captured by sequencing in a study of blood T cell repertoires in COVID-19. Looking at the study overall: Samples representing acute and convalescent COVID-19 were sourced from the United States, Italy and Spain. PBMCs, B-cell-depleted T cells, or T cells were the source of the cDNA or gDNA that made up the material.

With 2 bases clipped from V and 9 bases from J, the junction kept 11 bases outside the gene matches. Per the germline V gene, CDR1 is SGHVS and CDR2 is FNYEAQ. The CDR3 loop spans 16 amino acids. Authors' data handling: Cell counts per sample came from amplifying reference gene primers. TCRdb's table, derived via immunoSEQ multiplex PCR, lists solely in-frame clones and lacks some. V, J and clone size were drawn from that table, and D and trimming were deduced from the DNA. This sample yields roughly 200,000 clones, of which approximately 86% are seen a single time; more than 2.5% belongs to the top ten.

The chain links TRBV7-6 to TRBJ1-5; 9 positions agree with TRBD1. The sequence came from a man in his 60s with acute or convalescent COVID-19. The sample consisted of peripheral blood. The CDR3 loop is CASSLRDRVSGGPQHF. The DNA of the CDR3 is TGTGCCAGCAGCTTAAGGGACAGGGTATCTGGGGGGCCCCAGCATTTT.